This T cell receptor (beta chain) originates from a study of T cell responses to AZD1222 COVID-19 vaccine. Germline V gives CDR1 SEHNR, CDR2 FQNEAQ (reference sequence). V lost 1 base to trimming and J lost 7 bases, with 5 bases between them. The CDR3 loop spans 12 amino acids. Sequencing used immunoSEQ multiplex PCR; TCRdb keeps in-frame clones, though not all of them. The sample contains about 210,000 clones, about 92% of which appear only once. This sample comprised peripheral blood, obtained on day 0 of AZD1222 vaccination. The TCR comes from an adult in good health. The V gene is TRBV7-9, the J gene TRBJ1-5; unclear D gene. The CDR3 loop reads CASSLGGQPQHF. The CDR3 DNA follows: TGTGCCAGCAGCTTAGGAGGACAGCCCCAGCATTTT.